Listed here is a single TCR beta chain. The repertoire was sequenced with immunoSEQ multiplex PCR; TCRdb's copy has only in-frame clones and lacks some. The repertoire holds 100,000 to 150,000 clones, roughly 94% seen once, with around 6.6% in the top ten. The data belong to a study of T cell responses to AZD1222 COVID-19 vaccine. CDR1 and CDR2 from the germline V gene are SGHVS and FNYEAQ. The CDR3 has 14 residues. V lost 5 bases, J lost 5 bases, and 12 bases lay in between. This TCR was sampled from an adult in good health. The sample here was peripheral blood, taken on day 0 of AZD1222 vaccination. The V gene is TRBV7-6, the J gene TRBJ2-2; no definite D call. The CDR3 DNA follows: TGTGCCAGCAGCCCTGACCCGCGGACCGGGGAGCTGTTTTTT. The encoded protein is CASSPDPRTGELFF.